The source of this T cell receptor (beta chain) is a study of shared clonotypes between healthy human individuals. The CDR3 is 17 residues long. J gave up 1 base and V 5 bases, and 7 bases lay outside the gene matches. Per germline, CDR1 MNHEY and CDR2 SMNVEV (reference sequence). Profiled with immunoSEQ multiplex PCR; TCRdb holds only in-frame clones, not every one. The top ten clones hold less than 0.15% of a sample with roughly 2 million clones, around 95% of them seen once. The sequence came from a young man in good health. Sequences were obtained from naive CD4+ T cells sorted from blood. Described subset: CD45RA+ positively selected. The chain joins TRBV27 to TRBJ2-2, with 10 bases identical to TRBD2. The CDR3 region has the DNA TGTGCCAGCAGTCGCTCTAGCGGGGGCCTGAACACCGGGGAGCTGTTTTTT. This codes for CASSRSSGGLNTGELFF.